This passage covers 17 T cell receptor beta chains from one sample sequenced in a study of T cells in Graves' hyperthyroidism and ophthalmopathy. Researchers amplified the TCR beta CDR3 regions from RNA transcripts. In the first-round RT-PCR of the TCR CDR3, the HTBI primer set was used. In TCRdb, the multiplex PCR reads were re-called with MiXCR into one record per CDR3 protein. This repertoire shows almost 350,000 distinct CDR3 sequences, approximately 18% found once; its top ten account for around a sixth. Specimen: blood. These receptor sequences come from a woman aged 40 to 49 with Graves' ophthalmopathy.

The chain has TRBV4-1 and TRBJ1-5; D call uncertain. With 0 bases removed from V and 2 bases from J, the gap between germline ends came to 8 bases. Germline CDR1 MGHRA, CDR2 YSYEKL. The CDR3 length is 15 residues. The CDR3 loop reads CASSQDFSGNQPQHF. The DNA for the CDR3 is TGCGCCAGCAGCCAAGATTTCAGTGGCAATCAGCCCCAGCATTTT.

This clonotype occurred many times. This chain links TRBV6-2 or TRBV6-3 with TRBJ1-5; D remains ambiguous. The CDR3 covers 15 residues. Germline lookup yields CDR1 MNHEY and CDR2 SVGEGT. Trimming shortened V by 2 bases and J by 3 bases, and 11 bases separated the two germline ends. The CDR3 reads CASSYPALNNQPQHF. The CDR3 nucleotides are TGTGCCAGCAGTTACCCGGCCTTAAACAATCAGCCCCAGCATTTT.

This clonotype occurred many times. The CDR3 DNA is TGTGCCATCAGTGAGATGGGAGAGACCCAGTACTTC. Protein product: CAISEMGETQYF. V and J are TRBV10-3 and TRBJ2-5; no definite D call. Per germline, CDR1 ENHRY and CDR2 SYGVKD. V lost 2 bases and J 4 bases, leaving 5 bases between the germline ends. This CDR3 comprises 12 residues.

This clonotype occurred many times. CDR3 in DNA: TGTGCCAGCAGCTTTCGACCCGCTGGGGGCACCGGGGAGCTGTTTTTT. Amino acid sequence: CASSFRPAGGTGELFF. The chain carries TRBV7-9 and TRBJ2-2; D is possibly TRBD1 or TRBD2 (5 bases each). The CDR3 length is 16 residues. The V gene's germline CDR1 is SEHNR and CDR2 FQNEAQ (reference sequence). V gave up 3 bases and J gave up 4 bases, with 15 bases separating them.

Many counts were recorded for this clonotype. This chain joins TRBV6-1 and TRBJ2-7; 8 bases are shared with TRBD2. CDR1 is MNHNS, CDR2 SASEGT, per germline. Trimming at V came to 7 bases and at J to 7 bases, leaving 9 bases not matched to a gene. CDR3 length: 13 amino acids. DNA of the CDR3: TGTGCCAGCACCGAGCGGGAGAGCAGGGAGCAGTACTTC. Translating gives CASTERESREQYF.

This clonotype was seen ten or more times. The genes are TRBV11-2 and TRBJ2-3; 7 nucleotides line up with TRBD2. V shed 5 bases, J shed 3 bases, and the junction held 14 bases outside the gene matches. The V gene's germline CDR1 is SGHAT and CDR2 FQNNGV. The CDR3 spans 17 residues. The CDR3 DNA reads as TGTGCCAGCAGCCTGGGGTTGGGGGGGACTAAAACAGATACGCAGTATTTT. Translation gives CASSLGLGGTKTDTQYF. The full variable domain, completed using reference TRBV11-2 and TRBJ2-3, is EAGVAQSPRYKIIEKRQSVAFWCNPISGHATLYWYQQILGQGPKLLIQFQNNGVVDDSQLPKDRFSAERLKGVDSTLKIQPAKLEDSAVYLCASSLGLGGTKTDTQYFGPGTRLTVL.

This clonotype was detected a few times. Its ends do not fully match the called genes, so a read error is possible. CDR3 bases: TGTGCCAGCAGTCCTGATTTGGGGGTTTCGACTGAAGCTTGCTTT. It is translated as CASSPDLGVSTEACF. The chain employs TRBV12-3 or TRBV12-4 and TRBJ1-1; the D gene is possibly TRBD1 (5 bases). CDR3 length: 15 amino acids.

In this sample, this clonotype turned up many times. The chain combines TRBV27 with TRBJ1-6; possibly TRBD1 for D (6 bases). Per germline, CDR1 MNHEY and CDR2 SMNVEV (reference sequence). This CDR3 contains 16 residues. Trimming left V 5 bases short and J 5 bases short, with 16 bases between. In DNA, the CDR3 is TGTGCCAGCAGTCTACAGAGACAGGCCAATAATTCACCCCTCCACTTT. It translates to CASSLQRQANNSPLHF.

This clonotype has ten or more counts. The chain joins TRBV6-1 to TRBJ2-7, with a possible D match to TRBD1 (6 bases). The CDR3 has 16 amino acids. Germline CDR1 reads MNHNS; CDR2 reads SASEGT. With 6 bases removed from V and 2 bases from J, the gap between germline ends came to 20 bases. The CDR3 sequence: CASSRPLTGSTYEQYF. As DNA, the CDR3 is TGTGCCAGCAGCCGCCCGCTGACAGGCTCCACCTACGAGCAGTACTTC.

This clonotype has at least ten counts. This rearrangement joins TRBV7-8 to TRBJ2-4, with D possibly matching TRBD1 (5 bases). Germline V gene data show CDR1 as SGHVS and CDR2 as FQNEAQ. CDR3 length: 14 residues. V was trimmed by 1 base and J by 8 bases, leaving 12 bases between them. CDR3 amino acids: CASSLVGRVDIQYF. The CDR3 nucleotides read TGTGCCAGCAGCTTAGTAGGCAGGGTGGACATTCAGTACTTC.

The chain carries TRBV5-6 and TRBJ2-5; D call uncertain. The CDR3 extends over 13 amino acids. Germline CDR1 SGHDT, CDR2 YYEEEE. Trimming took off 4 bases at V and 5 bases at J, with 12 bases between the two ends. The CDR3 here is CASSPDIYETQYF. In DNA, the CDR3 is TGTGCCAGCAGCCCTGACATCTATGAGACCCAGTACTTC.

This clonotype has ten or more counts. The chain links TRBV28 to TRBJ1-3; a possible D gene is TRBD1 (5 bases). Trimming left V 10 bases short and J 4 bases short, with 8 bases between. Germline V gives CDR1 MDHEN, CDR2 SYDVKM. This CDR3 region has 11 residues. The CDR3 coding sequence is TGTGCCATCTGGGACGGAAACACCATATATTTT. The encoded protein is CAIWDGNTIYF.

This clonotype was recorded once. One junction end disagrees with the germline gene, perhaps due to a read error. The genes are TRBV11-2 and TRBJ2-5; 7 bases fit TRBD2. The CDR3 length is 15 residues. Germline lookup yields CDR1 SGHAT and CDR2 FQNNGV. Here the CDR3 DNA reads TGTGCCAGCAGCTTAGGGGGGGGACTGCAAGAGGCCCAGTACTTC. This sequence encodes CASSLGGGLQEAQYF.

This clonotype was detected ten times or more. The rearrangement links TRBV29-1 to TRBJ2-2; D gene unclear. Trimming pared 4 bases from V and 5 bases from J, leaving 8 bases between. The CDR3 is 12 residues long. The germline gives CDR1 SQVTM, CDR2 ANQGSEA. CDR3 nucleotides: TGCAGCGTTGTTCAGCGTACCGGGGAGCTGTTTTTT. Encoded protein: CSVVQRTGELFF.

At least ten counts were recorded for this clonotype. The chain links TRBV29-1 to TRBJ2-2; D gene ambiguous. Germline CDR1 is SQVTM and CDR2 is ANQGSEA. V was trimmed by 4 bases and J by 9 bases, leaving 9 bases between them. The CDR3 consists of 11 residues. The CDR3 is CSVARGRELFF. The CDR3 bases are TGCAGCGTTGCGAGAGGCCGGGAGCTGTTTTTT.

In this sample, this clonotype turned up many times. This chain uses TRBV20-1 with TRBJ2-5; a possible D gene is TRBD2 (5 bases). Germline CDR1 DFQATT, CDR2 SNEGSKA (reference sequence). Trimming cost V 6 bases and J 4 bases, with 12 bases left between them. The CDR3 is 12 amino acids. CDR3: CSAPDLGETQYF. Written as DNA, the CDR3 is TGCAGTGCACCGGACTTAGGAGAGACCCAGTACTTC.

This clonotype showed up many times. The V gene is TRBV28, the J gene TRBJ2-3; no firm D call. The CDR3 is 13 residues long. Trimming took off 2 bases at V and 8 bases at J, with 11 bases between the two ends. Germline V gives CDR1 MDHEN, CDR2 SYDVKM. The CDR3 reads CASSLPVLRTQYF. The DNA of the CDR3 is TGTGCCAGCAGTTTACCGGTTCTTCGTACGCAGTATTTT.